A single sample gave rise to the 21 T cell receptor beta chains below, sequenced in a study of blood T cell repertoires in COVID-19. Data came from immunoSEQ multiplex PCR; TCRdb stores just in-frame clones and leaves some out. The sample consists of approximately 120,000 clones, approximately 89% of them appearing once. The sequenced material came from peripheral blood. The receptors were gathered from a human donor in a cohort sampled during active COVID-19.

This clone has more than one count but fewer than ten. The rearrangement joins TRBV18 to TRBJ1-1; D remains ambiguous. The CDR3 sequence is 15 residues long. Per the germline V gene, CDR1 is KGHSH and CDR2 is LQKENI. V was shortened by 4 bases and J by 5 bases, with 17 bases between the two germline ends. The CDR3 DNA sequence: TGTGCCAGCTCACAACTCCCTCCACCGGGTACTGAAGCTTTCTTT. It yields the protein CASSQLPPPGTEAFF.

The rearrangement joins TRBV10-3 to TRBJ1-1; TRBD1 matches at 7 bases. Germline CDR1 reads ENHRY; CDR2 reads SYGVKD. The J segment lost 0 bases and the V segment lost 4 bases, leaving 5 bases of the junction unmatched. The CDR3 contains 15 residues. The CDR3 loop is CAISGTGVMNTEAFF. CDR3 coding DNA: TGTGCCATCAGTGGCACAGGGGTAATGAACACTGAAGCTTTCTTT.

This clone was seen more than once but under ten times. The chain uses TRBV5-4 and TRBJ1-6, with no clear D. CDR1 is SGHNT, CDR2 YYREEE, per germline (reference sequence). This CDR3 region has 15 residues. Trimming left V 1 base short and J 9 bases short, with 14 bases between. Here the CDR3 DNA reads TGTGCCAGCAGCTTGAACGGTTTGGAGGGTTCACCCCTCCACTTT. It is translated as CASSLNGLEGSPLHF.

V gene TRBV29-1 combines with J gene TRBJ2-1; 7 bases agree with TRBD2. This CDR3 region has 12 residues. From germline, CDR1 is SQVTM and CDR2 ANQGSEA. V shed 4 bases and J 7 bases; nucleotides not matched to a gene: 4. As DNA, the CDR3 is TGCAGCGTTGGATTGGGGGGGAATGAGCAGTTCTTC. It translates to CSVGLGGNEQFF.

The chain links TRBV19 to TRBJ1-5; TRBD1 agrees at 7 bases. Germline V lookup: CDR1 LNHDA, CDR2 SQIVND (reference sequence). J was trimmed by 5 bases and V by 7 bases; bases with no gene match: 5. This CDR3 has 13 amino acids. As DNA, the CDR3 is TGTGCCAGTAATAAACAGGGGTATCAGCCCCAGCATTTT. It translates to CASNKQGYQPQHF.

This clone was seen only a few times. V is TRBV14 and J is TRBJ1-1; a weak D match, TRBD1 (5 bases). CDR1 and CDR2 from the germline V gene are SGHDN and FVKESK. V lost 1 base to trimming and J lost 0 bases, with 9 bases between them. The CDR3 covers 15 residues. CDR3 nucleotides: TGTGCCAGCAGCCAAGCCTGGGGCGTGAACACTGAAGCTTTCTTT. It codes for CASSQAWGVNTEAFF.

The chain recombines TRBV25-1 with TRBJ1-2, with TRBD1 identical over 10 bases. The germline V gene encodes CDR1 MGHDK and CDR2 SYGVNS. The CDR3 loop spans 15 amino acids. The V segment lost 6 bases and the J segment 4 bases; nucleotides outside the gene matches: 8. DNA of the CDR3: TGTGCCAGCAGACCCGGACAGGGGGGTAGCTATGGCTACACCTTC. Protein: CASRPGQGGSYGYTF.

The rearrangement joins TRBV9 to TRBJ2-7, with TRBD1 matching over 10 bases. This CDR3 contains 16 residues. The J segment lost 3 bases and the V segment lost 1 base, leaving 7 bases of the junction unmatched. Germline CDR1 is SGDLS and CDR2 is YYNGEE. The CDR3 DNA reads as TGTGCCAGCAGCGTAATTCAGGACAGGGGGATCTACGAGCAGTACGTC. Amino acid sequence: CASSVIQDRGIYEQYV.

This sequence joins TRBV27 and TRBJ2-7, with 7 bases matching TRBD2. The V gene's germline CDR1 is MNHEY and CDR2 SMNVEV (reference sequence). V shed 3 bases and J 4 bases; nucleotides not matched to a gene: 12. This CDR3 has 16 residues. The CDR3 here is CASSFSAGEKDYEQYF. The CDR3 DNA reads as TGTGCCAGCAGTTTTAGTGCGGGGGAGAAAGATTACGAGCAGTACTTC.

The J gene is TRBJ2-1, the V gene TRBV6-6, with D unclear. In germline, CDR1 is MNHNY, CDR2 SVGAGI (reference sequence). This CDR3 has 13 amino acids. Trimming stripped 2 bases from V and 5 bases from J, with 7 bases between. The DNA for the CDR3 is TGTGCCAGCAGTTACCCTATAAACAATGAGCAGTTCTTC. Translating it yields CASSYPINNEQFF.

This rearrangement joins TRBV6-2 or TRBV6-3 to TRBJ2-7; the D gene is possibly TRBD2 (6 bases). Per the germline V gene, CDR1 is MNHEY and CDR2 is SVGEGT. The CDR3 has 15 amino acids. V dropped 2 bases and J dropped 0 bases, with 11 bases sitting between them. The CDR3 sequence: CASSYGAGPSYEQYV. CDR3 nucleotide sequence: TGTGCCAGCAGTTACGGGGCGGGACCCTCCTACGAGCAGTACGTC.

The chain carries TRBV27 and TRBJ1-2, with 9 bases matching TRBD1. The V gene's germline CDR1 is MNHEY and CDR2 SMNVEV (reference sequence). The ends lost 8 bases at V and 5 bases at J; junction bases unmatched: 0. This CDR3 spans 11 amino acids. The CDR3 nucleotides read TGTGCCAGCGACAGGGGGTATGGCTACACCTTC. Translating it yields CASDRGYGYTF.

The V gene is TRBV18, the J gene TRBJ2-5, with D unclear. Trimming stripped 3 bases from V and 5 bases from J, with 13 bases between. This CDR3 has 14 amino acids. Germline CDR1 KGHSH, CDR2 LQKENI. DNA of the CDR3: TGTGCCAGCTCACCGTACTCCTCCGAGGAGACCCAGTACTTC. Translating gives CASSPYSSEETQYF.

This rearrangement joins TRBV5-6 to TRBJ2-2; 8 bases are shared with TRBD2. Germline CDR1 is SGHDT and CDR2 is YYEEEE. The J segment lost 6 bases and the V segment lost 4 bases, leaving 8 bases of the junction unmatched. The CDR3 has 15 residues. The DNA for the CDR3 is TGTGCCAGCAGCATACCGGGAGGGCCGTCCGGGGAGCTGTTTTTT. It specifies CASSIPGGPSGELFF. Drawing the rest from reference TRBV5-6 and TRBJ2-2, the complete variable domain is DAGVTQSPTHLIKTRGQQVTLRCSPKSGHDTVSWYQQALGQGPQFIFQYYEEEERQRGNFPDRFSGHQFPNYSSELNVNALLLGDSALYLCASSIPGGPSGELFFGEGSRLTVL.

The rearrangement uses TRBV3-1 (or the pseudogene TRBV3-2) and TRBJ1-2, with unresolved D. Germline V gene lookup returns CDR1 LGHDT and CDR2 YNNKEL (reference sequence). V was shortened by 5 bases and J by 1 base, with 8 bases between the two germline ends. This CDR3 region has 13 residues. The chain's CDR3 is CASSDGLNYGYTF. In DNA, the CDR3 is TGTGCCAGCAGCGACGGACTTAACTATGGCTACACCTTC.

V is TRBV5-1 and J is TRBJ1-6; D perhaps matches TRBD1 (6 bases). Germline V gene sequence: CDR1 SGHRS, CDR2 YFSETQ. V lost 0 bases and J 7 bases, leaving 11 bases between the germline ends. The CDR3 length is 15 residues. DNA of the CDR3: TGCGCCAGCAGCTTGGTGCAGGGGTCGAATTCACCCCTCCACTTT. Its translation is CASSLVQGSNSPLHF. Full variable domain (remainder filled in from reference TRBV5-1 and TRBJ1-6): KAGVTQTPRYLIKTRGQQVTLSCSPISGHRSVSWYQQTPGQGLQFLFEYFSETQRNKGNFPGRFSGRQFSNSRSEMNVSTLELGDSALYLCASSLVQGSNSPLHFGNGTRLTVT.

This sequence joins TRBV27 and TRBJ1-1, with unresolved D. Trimming removed 4 bases at V and 0 bases at J, with 6 bases between. CDR3 length: 13 residues. Germline V gene sequence: CDR1 MNHEY, CDR2 SMNVEV (reference sequence). CDR3: CASSSYMNTEAFF. The CDR3 DNA follows: TGTGCCAGCAGTTCGTACATGAACACTGAAGCTTTCTTT.

The gene calls are TRBV24-1 and TRBJ1-1; TRBD1 matches at 7 bases. The germline V gene encodes CDR1 KGHDR and CDR2 SFDVKD. With 9 bases clipped from V and 1 base from J, the junction kept 7 bases outside the gene matches. The CDR3 loop spans 14 amino acids. The DNA for the CDR3 is TGTGCCACCCATGACAGGGAATGGAACACTGAAGCTTTCTTT. Translating gives CATHDREWNTEAFF.

The chain carries TRBV5-4 and TRBJ2-3; tentatively, D is TRBD2 (6 bases). The CDR3 spans 14 residues. Germline V gene sequence: CDR1 SGHNT, CDR2 YYREEE (reference sequence). Trimming took off 0 bases at V and 3 bases at J, with 8 bases between the two ends. For the CDR3, the DNA is TGTGCCAGCAGCTTGGGACTAGATACAGATACGCAGTATTTT. It encodes CASSLGLDTDTQYF.

This chain uses TRBV7-8 with TRBJ1-1; D unresolved. The V gene's germline CDR1 is SGHVS and CDR2 FQNEAQ. CDR3 size: 15 residues. V lost 5 bases and J 1 base, leaving 14 bases between the germline ends. CDR3 amino acids: CASSPLIGPNTEAFF. DNA for the CDR3: TGTGCCAGCAGCCCTCTTATTGGCCCGAACACTGAAGCTTTCTTT.

This clone was found a few times. This chain links TRBV5-4 with TRBJ1-4, with a possible D match to TRBD1 (6 bases). Germline V gene data show CDR1 as SGHNT and CDR2 as YYREEE (reference sequence). V lost 4 bases to trimming and J lost 5 bases, with 18 bases between them. This CDR3 has 16 residues. The CDR3 region is CASSLDRPSPNEKLFF. The CDR3, as DNA: TGTGCCAGCAGCCTGGACAGACCAAGTCCAAATGAAAAACTGTTTTTT.